Shown below are 12 T cell receptor beta chains from a single sample sequenced in a study of T cell changes during pregnancy in multiple sclerosis. Here immunoSEQ multiplex PCR was the method, and the copy in TCRdb shows in-frame clones only, minus some. The repertoire holds around 40,000 clones, around nine tenths seen once, with 0.35% to 0.5% in the top ten. The source material was CD4+ T cells from peripheral blood mononuclear cells, sampled in the second trimester of pregnancy. The source is a female donor with multiple sclerosis, enrolled in a pregnancy study.

The rearrangement joins TRBV7-8 to TRBJ2-3, with 8 bases that match TRBD1. Trimming took 4 bases from V and 2 from J; bases not matched to a gene: 5. Germline assignment: CDR1 SGHVS and CDR2 FQNEAQ. The CDR3 spans 15 residues. The CDR3 here is CASSSQGVLTDTQYF. The CDR3 DNA sequence: TGTGCCAGCAGCTCACAGGGGGTCCTCACAGATACGCAGTATTTT.

In this sample, this clone turned up a few times. The V and J genes are TRBV19 and TRBJ2-7; D is possibly TRBD2 (5 bases). This CDR3 is built from 16 residues. Germline CDR1 LNHDA, CDR2 SQIVND (reference sequence). The ends were cut back, 6 bases at V and 5 bases at J, with 23 bases in the middle. CDR3 region: CASSEYSASRVDEQYF. CDR3 nucleotides: TGTGCCAGTAGCGAATACTCAGCCTCGCGGGTGGACGAGCAGTACTTC.

This clone showed up just once. This rearrangement joins TRBV9 to TRBJ1-2, with 10 bases that match TRBD1. Trimming removed 0 bases from V and 5 bases from J; junction bases left unmatched: 7. There are 16 residues in the CDR3. Germline CDR1 SGDLS, CDR2 YYNGEE. CDR3 nucleotide sequence: TGTGCCAGCAGCGTAGGTCTCCGGGACAGGGGTTATGGCTACACCTTC. It codes for CASSVGLRDRGYGYTF.

The chain has TRBV6-6 and TRBJ2-2; 7 bases are shared with TRBD1. Germline V gene data show CDR1 as MNHNY and CDR2 as SVGAGI (reference sequence). CDR3 length: 14 residues. Trimming removed 6 bases from V and 0 bases from J; junction bases left unmatched: 1. CDR3 residues: CASRTGTNTGELFF. The CDR3 nucleotides read TGTGCCAGCAGGACAGGGACGAACACCGGGGAGCTGTTTTTT.

The V call is TRBV27, the J call TRBJ2-7; D is uncertain. The length of the CDR3 is 13 residues. With 6 bases removed from V and 2 bases from J, the gap between germline ends came to 11 bases. The germline V gene has CDR1 MNHEY and CDR2 SMNVEV (reference sequence). This chain's CDR3 is CASSGARPYEQYF. Here the CDR3 DNA reads TGTGCCAGCAGCGGTGCCAGGCCCTACGAGCAGTACTTC.

The chain recombines TRBV18 with TRBJ1-1; TRBD1 matches 7 bases. The V and J ends lost 2 bases and 4 bases, in that order; junction bases with no gene match: 1. Looked up from germline, CDR1 is KGHSH and CDR2 is LQKENI. CDR3 size: 13 residues. For the CDR3, the DNA is TGTGCCAGCTCACCATACAGGGGCACTGAAGCTTTCTTT. This sequence encodes CASSPYRGTEAFF.

The rearrangement uses TRBV27 and TRBJ2-1; 10 positions agree with TRBD2. With 4 bases clipped from V and 1 base from J, the junction kept 10 bases outside the gene matches. The CDR3 has 18 amino acids. Germline values: CDR1 MNHEY, CDR2 SMNVEV (reference sequence). The CDR3 nucleotides read TGTGCCAGCAGTTCCACGGGGGTAGCGGGAGGTTCCTACAATGAGCAGTTCTTC. As protein: CASSSTGVAGGSYNEQFF.

The chain recombines TRBV6-5 with TRBJ1-3, with D possibly being TRBD1 (5 bases). The CDR3 is 15 amino acids. Germline V gene data show CDR1 as MNHEY and CDR2 as SVGAGI. Between the trimmed V and J ends, which lost 8 bases and 0 bases, there was a span of 14 bases. The CDR3 region is CASLSPGGSGNTIYF. The CDR3 nucleotides are TGTGCCAGCCTTTCCCCCGGGGGCTCTGGAAACACCATATATTTT.

The chain employs TRBV2 and TRBJ2-1; 7 nucleotides line up with TRBD2. V shed 8 bases, J shed 5 bases, and the junction held 9 bases outside the gene matches. This CDR3 has 14 residues. Per the germline V gene, CDR1 is SNHLY and CDR2 is FYNNEI. The CDR3 spells CASGLAARDNEQFF. The CDR3 region has the DNA TGTGCCAGCGGGCTAGCGGCGAGGGACAATGAGCAGTTCTTC.

Only one count was recorded for this clone. The rearrangement uses TRBV5-1 and TRBJ2-2; weak D call: TRBD1 (5 bases). The germline V gene encodes CDR1 SGHRS and CDR2 YFSETQ. Trimming shortened V by 2 bases and J by 5 bases, and 7 bases separated the two germline ends. The CDR3 extends over 13 amino acids. The CDR3 is CASSFQGTGELFF. In DNA, the CDR3 is TGCGCCAGCAGCTTTCAGGGAACCGGGGAGCTGTTTTTT.

The chain recombines TRBV5-1 with TRBJ1-4, with D possibly matching TRBD1 (5 bases). The CDR3 extends over 13 amino acids. The V end lost 4 bases, the J end lost 8 bases, and 12 bases lay between the germline ends. Germline V gene data show CDR1 as SGHRS and CDR2 as YFSETQ. DNA of the CDR3: TGCGCCAGCAGCGTGGGGCTGAACGAAAAACTGTTTTTT. Its translation is CASSVGLNEKLFF.

This chain links TRBV30 with TRBJ1-1, with 8 bases identical to TRBD1. Germline CDR1 is GTSNPN and CDR2 is SVGIG (reference sequence). Trimming at V came to 4 bases and at J to 5 bases, leaving 6 bases not matched to a gene. The CDR3 has 13 amino acids. The CDR3: CAWTSQGGTEAFF. CDR3 coding DNA: TGTGCCTGGACGTCACAGGGGGGGACTGAAGCTTTCTTT. The full variable domain, completed using reference TRBV30 and TRBJ1-1, is SQTIHQWPATLVQPVGSPLSLECTVEGTSNPNLYWYRQAAGRGLQLLFYSVGIGQISSEVPQNLSASRPQDRQFILSSKKLLLSDSGFYLCAWTSQGGTEAFFGQGTRLTVV.